This T cell receptor (beta chain) stems from a study of blood T cell repertoires in COVID-19. The data were produced by immunoSEQ multiplex PCR, yet TCRdb's version contains in-frame clones alone and is incomplete. The sample lists over 150,000 clones; over 75% were seen once. Trimming took 4 bases from V and 4 from J; bases not matched to a gene: 9. The CDR3 extends over 16 amino acids. The V gene's germline CDR1 is MNHEY and CDR2 SVGAGI. This clonotype was obtained from a woman aged 70-85 years with acute or convalescent COVID-19. Sequencing was carried out using peripheral blood. This chain connects TRBV6-5 to TRBJ1-1, with TRBD1 matching 10 bases. The CDR3 loop is CASSFAGTGEGTEAFF. The CDR3 DNA sequence: TGTGCCAGCAGTTTTGCCGGGACAGGGGAAGGCACTGAAGCTTTCTTT.